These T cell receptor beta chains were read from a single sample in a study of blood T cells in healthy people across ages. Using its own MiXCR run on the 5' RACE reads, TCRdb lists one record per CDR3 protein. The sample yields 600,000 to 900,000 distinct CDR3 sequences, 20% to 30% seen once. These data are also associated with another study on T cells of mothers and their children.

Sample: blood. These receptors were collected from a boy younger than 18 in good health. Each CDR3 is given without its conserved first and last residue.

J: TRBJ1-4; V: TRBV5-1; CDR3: ASSSDRLGEKLF
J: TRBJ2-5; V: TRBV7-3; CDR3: ASSLKVSETQY
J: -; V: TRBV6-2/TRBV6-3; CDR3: ASTHSRVGVEQF
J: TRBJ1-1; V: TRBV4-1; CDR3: ASSPQDGGPEAF
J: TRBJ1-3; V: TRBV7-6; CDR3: ASSLDGASGNTIY
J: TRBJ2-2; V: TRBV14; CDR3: ASSHPQRTGGRRTGELF
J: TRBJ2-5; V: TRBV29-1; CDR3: SASQGPETQY
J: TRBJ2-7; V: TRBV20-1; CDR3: SASRQESSYEQY
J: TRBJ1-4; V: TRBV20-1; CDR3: SAPSGEKLF
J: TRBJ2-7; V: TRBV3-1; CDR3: ASSQPDRDEQY
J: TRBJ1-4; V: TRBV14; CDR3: ASSTHATNEKLF
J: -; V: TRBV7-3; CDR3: ASSSQRGGEYEQF
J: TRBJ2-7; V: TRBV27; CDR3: ASSPLPTYEQY
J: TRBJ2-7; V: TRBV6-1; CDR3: ASSRRTGTGDSYEQY